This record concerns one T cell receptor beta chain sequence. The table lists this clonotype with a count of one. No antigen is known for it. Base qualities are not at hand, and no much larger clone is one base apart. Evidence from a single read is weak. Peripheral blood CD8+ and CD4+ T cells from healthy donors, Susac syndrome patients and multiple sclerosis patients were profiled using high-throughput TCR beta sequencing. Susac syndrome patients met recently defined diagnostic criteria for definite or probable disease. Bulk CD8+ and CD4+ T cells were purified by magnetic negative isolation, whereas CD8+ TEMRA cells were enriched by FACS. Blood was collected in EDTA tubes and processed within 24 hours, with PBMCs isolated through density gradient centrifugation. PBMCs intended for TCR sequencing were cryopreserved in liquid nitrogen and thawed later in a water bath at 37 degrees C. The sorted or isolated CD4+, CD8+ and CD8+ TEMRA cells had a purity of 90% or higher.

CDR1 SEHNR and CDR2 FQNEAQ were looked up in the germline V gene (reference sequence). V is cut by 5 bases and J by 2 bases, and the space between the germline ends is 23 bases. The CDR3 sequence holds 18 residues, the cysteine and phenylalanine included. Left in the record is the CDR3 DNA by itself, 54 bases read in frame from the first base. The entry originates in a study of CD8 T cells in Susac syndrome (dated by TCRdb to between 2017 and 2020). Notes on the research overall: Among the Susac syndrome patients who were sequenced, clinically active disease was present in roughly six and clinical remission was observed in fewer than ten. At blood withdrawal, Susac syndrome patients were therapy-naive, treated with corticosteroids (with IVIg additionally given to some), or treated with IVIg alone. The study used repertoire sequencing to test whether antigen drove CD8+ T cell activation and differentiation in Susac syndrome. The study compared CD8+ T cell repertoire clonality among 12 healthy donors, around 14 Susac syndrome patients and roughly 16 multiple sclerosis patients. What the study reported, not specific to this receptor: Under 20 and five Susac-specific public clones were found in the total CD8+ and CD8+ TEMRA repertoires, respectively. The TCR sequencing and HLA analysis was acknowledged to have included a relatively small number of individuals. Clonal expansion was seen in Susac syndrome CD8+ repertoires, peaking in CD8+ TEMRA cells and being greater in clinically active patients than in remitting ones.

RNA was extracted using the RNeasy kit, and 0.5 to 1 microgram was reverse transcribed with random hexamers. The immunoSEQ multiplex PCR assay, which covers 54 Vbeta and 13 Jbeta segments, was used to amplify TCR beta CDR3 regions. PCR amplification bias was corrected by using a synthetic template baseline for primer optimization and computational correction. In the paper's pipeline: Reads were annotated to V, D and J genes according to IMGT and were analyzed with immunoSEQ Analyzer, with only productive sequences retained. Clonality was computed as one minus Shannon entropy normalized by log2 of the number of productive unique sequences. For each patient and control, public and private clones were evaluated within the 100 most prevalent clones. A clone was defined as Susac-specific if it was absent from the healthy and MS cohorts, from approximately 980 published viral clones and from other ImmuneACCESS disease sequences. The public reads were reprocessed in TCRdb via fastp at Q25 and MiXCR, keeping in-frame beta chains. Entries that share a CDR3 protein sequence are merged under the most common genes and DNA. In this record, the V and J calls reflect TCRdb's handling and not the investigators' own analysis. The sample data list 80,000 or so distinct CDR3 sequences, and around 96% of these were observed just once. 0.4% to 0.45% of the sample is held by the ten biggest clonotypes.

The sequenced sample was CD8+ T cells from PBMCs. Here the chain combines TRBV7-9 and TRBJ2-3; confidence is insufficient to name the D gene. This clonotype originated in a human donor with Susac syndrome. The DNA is TGTGCCAGCAGCGTAGGCGTTAGGTTTGGTCCCGCCACAGATACGCAGTATTTT. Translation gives CASSVGVRFGPATDTQYF.